This is a list of T cell receptor beta chains from one sample in a study of cytomegalovirus exposure and HLA in healthy donors. Sequenced by immunoSEQ multiplex PCR; TCRdb stores in-frame clones only, minus some. Counted here are roughly 120,000 clones, roughly 90% occurring once; the ten biggest clones make up around 1.4%. Sequencing was done on a sample of PBMCs. The origin of the receptors is a woman in her 30s in good health and CMV-seropositive. CDR3s include the opening cysteine and the closing phenylalanine or tryptophan. A D gene is named only where the DNA matches it firmly. The size of a clone is reported for some rows only, either as once, few or many, or as a class for expanded clones.

>.|17|TRBD2|TRBJ2-7|TRBV11-2
TGTGCCAGCAGCTTACGCGGACTAGCGGGCCCAAATTACGAGCAGTACTTC
CASSLRGLAGPNYEQYF
>.|15|TRBD1|TRBJ2-1|TRBV7-3
TGTGCCAGCAGCTTAACGACAGGGAGTTATAATGAGCAGTTCTTC
CASSLTTGSYNEQFF
>.|14|TRBD2|TRBJ2-7|TRBV28
TGTGCCAGGGGACTACTAGCGGGAGGCAGGGAGCAGTACTTC
CARGLLAGGREQYF
>.|14|.|TRBJ1-1|TRBV7-6
TGTGCCAGCTCATCCGGGGGGCGGGGAACTGAAGCTTTCTTT
CASSSGGRGTEAFF
>.|16|.|TRBJ1-5|TRBV4-1
TGCGCCAGCAGCCACGGTCCGGGTACGACGCATCAGCCCCAGCATTTT
CASSHGPGTTHQPQHF
>.|14|.|TRBJ2-3|TRBV5-1
TGCGCCAGCTCCGCGGGAACTAGCACAGATACGCAGTATTTT
CASSAGTSTDTQYF
>.|14|.|TRBJ2-1|TRBV5-1
TGCGCCAGCAGGGAAGGACGGAGGTACAATGAGCAGTTCTTC
CASREGRRYNEQFF
>few|14|TRBD1|TRBJ1-2|TRBV28
TGTGCCAGCGACCCCGGACAGGGGGCGCTTGGCTACACCTTC
CASDPGQGALGYTF
>once|15|.|TRBJ2-2|TRBV5-1
TGCGCCAGCAGCTTCAGGCAGGTGAACACCGGGGAGCTGTTTTTT
CASSFRQVNTGELFF
>.|13|.|TRBJ1-5|TRBV30
TGTGCCTGGAGTGTAGATGGACTGGGGCCCCAGCATTTT
CAWSVDGLGPQHF
>.|12|.|TRBJ1-6|TRBV6-1
TGTGCCACCCACGGGGGGGATTCACCCCTCCACTTT
CATHGGDSPLHF
>.|14|TRBD2|TRBJ2-1|TRBV2
TGTGCCAGCAGTGGACTAGCGGGAGAGGGGGAGCAGTTCTTC
CASSGLAGEGEQFF
>.|15|TRBD2|TRBJ2-1|TRBV5-1
TGCGCCAGCAGCTTCCGGCGGGAGGAATACAATGAGCAGTTCTTC
CASSFRREEYNEQFF
>many|16|TRBD2|TRBJ2-6|TRBV4-3
TGCGCCAGCAGCCAAATAGCGGGCTCTGGGGCCAACGTCCTGACTTTC
CASSQIAGSGANVLTF
>.|12|.|TRBJ1-2|TRBV9
TGTGCCAGCAGCGACGCCGGCTATGGCTACACCTTC
CASSDAGYGYTF
>.|14|TRBD2|TRBJ2-1|TRBV4-1
TGCGCCAGCAGCCTAGCGGGATCTCCTTATGAGCAGTTCTTC
CASSLAGSPYEQFF
>.|15|.|TRBJ2-7|TRBV28
TGTGCCAGCAGTTTTGCAATCGGGAACTCCTACGAGCAGTACTTC
CASSFAIGNSYEQYF
>.|13|TRBD1|TRBJ1-1|TRBV10-1
TGCGCCAGCAGTGAGGGACAGGGAACTGAAGCTTTCTTT
CASSEGQGTEAFF
>few|15|TRBD1|TRBJ1-2|TRBV7-2
TGTGCCAGCAGCTCCGGGAGACAGGGGGGCTATGGCTACACCTTC
CASSSGRQGGYGYTF
>.|17|TRBD2|TRBJ2-1|TRBV7-6
TGTGCCAGCAGCTTAGTACCGGGACTAGCGGGAGACGTTGAGCAGTTCTTC
CASSLVPGLAGDVEQFF
>many|11|.|TRBJ2-7|TRBV2
TGTGCCAGCAGTGCTGCTATCGAGCAGTACTTC
CASSAAIEQYF
>.|14|.|TRBJ2-2|TRBV7-3
TGTGCCAGCAGCTTCGACAGAAACACCGGGGAGCTGTTTTTT
CASSFDRNTGELFF
>few|15|.|TRBJ1-1|TRBV6-1
TGTGCCAGCAGTGATAACCCAGAGGGTAACACTGAAGCTTTCTTT
CASSDNPEGNTEAFF
>few|13|.|TRBJ2-3|TRBV13
TGTGCCAGCAGCTGGGGAGAGGTAGATACGCAGTATTTT
CASSWGEVDTQYF
>once|17|TRBD1|TRBJ1-5|TRBV7-6
TGTGCCAGCAGCTTAGGTCCGAGACAGGGTAGCAATCAGCCCCAGCATTTT
CASSLGPRQGSNQPQHF
>.|14|.|TRBJ1-5|TRBV28
TGTGCCAGCAGTTTAAGAAGACTCAATCAGCCCCAGCATTTT
CASSLRRLNQPQHF
>.|13|.|TRBJ2-7|TRBV7-2
TGTGCCAGCAGCCCAGACAGGCGCTACGAGCAGTACTTC
CASSPDRRYEQYF
>.|13|.|TRBJ2-1|TRBV5-6
TGTGCCAGCAGCAGCGGGTTATACAATGAGCAGTTCTTC
CASSSGLYNEQFF
>.|16|.|TRBJ2-1|TRBV5-1
TGCGCCAGCAGCTTGTTTGCGGGAAGCTCCTACAATGAGCAGTTCTTC
CASSLFAGSSYNEQFF
>.|15|.|TRBJ2-5|TRBV5-1
TGCGCCAGCAGCTTGGTGGGAGGGGGGCAAGAGACCCAGTACTTC
CASSLVGGGQETQYF
>.|13|.|TRBJ1-4|TRBV6-5
TGTGCCAGCAGTTACTCCCCCGTGGAAAAACTGTTTTTT
CASSYSPVEKLFF
>.|14|.|TRBJ2-3|TRBV7-2
TGTGCCAGCAGCCCACAGGGTAACACAGATACGCAGTATTTT
CASSPQGNTDTQYF
>.|17|TRBD2|TRBJ2-1|TRBV13
TGTGCCAGCAGCTTAGGGGGACTAGCGGGGCCATACAATGAGCAGTTCTTC
CASSLGGLAGPYNEQFF
>.|14|.|TRBJ1-4|TRBV11-2
TGTGCCAGCAGCCCATTCAGGGTACATGAAAAACTGTTTTTT
CASSPFRVHEKLFF
>.|11|.|TRBJ2-1|TRBV6-5
TGTGCCAGCAGTTACTCGGCTGAGCAGTTCTTC
CASSYSAEQFF
>.|12|TRBD2|TRBJ2-1|TRBV29-1
TGCAGCGTTGGGACTAGCTCCAATGAGCAGTTCTTC
CSVGTSSNEQFF
>.|15|TRBD1|TRBJ2-7|TRBV5-1
TGCGCCAGCAGCTTGGCCGAGACAGGGTATGGCGAGCAGTACTTC
CASSLAETGYGEQYF
>.|17|TRBD2|TRBJ2-3|TRBV15
TGTGCCACCAGCAGAGGAGTAGCGGGGGTGAGCACAGATACGCAGTATTTT
CATSRGVAGVSTDTQYF
>.|18|TRBD1|TRBJ1-2|TRBV15
TGTGCCACCAGCAGGGGCCTAGGACAGGGAGTCCCGAACTATGGCTACACCTTC
CATSRGLGQGVPNYGYTF
>.|12|.|TRBJ2-1|TRBV5-6
TGTGCCAGCAGCTTTGGTGGTGGCGAGCAGTTCTTC
CASSFGGGEQFF
>.|15|TRBD2|TRBJ2-5|TRBV14
TGTGCCAGCAGCCTGATAGCGGGGTACCAAGAGACCCAGTACTTC
CASSLIAGYQETQYF
>.|11|TRBD1|TRBJ2-1|TRBV6-1
TGTACCAGTACAGGGGGCCATGAGCAGTTCTTC
CTSTGGHEQFF
>.|13|.|TRBJ2-3|TRBV7-3
TGTGCCAGCAGCGCGGCGGGACCAGATACGCAGTATTTT
CASSAAGPDTQYF
>.|16|TRBD2|TRBJ2-5|TRBV11-2
TGTGCCAGCAGCTTCAGACTAGCGGGACACAATGCGACCCAGTACTTC
CASSFRLAGHNATQYF
>few|16|.|TRBJ2-4|TRBV28
TGTGCCAGCAGTACAGGAAAAGAGTTTGCCAAAAACATTCAGTACTTC
CASSTGKEFAKNIQYF
>.|14|.|TRBJ2-5|TRBV7-6
TGTGCCAGCAGCATAGGACACCGCCAAGAGACCCAGTACTTC
CASSIGHRQETQYF
>.|14|TRBD1|TRBJ2-7|TRBV5-1
TGCGCCAGCAGCTTGGGGACAGGTTTTTACGAGCAGTACTTC
CASSLGTGFYEQYF
>few|13|.|TRBJ2-7|TRBV5-6
TGTGCCAGCAGCTTGTTGGGAGAGGGCGAGCAGTACTTC
CASSLLGEGEQYF
>.|12|.|TRBJ2-7|TRBV6-5
TGTGCCAGCAGTTACTCGATGGGCCCGCAGTACTTC
CASSYSMGPQYF
>.|16|.|TRBJ2-3|TRBV29-1
TGCAGCGTTGAAGGTTTAAGTGGGAGGCCGCCAGATACGCAGTATTTT
CSVEGLSGRPPDTQYF
>.|15|TRBD2|TRBJ2-7|TRBV2
TGTGCCAGCAGGAAGCTAGCGGATAGCTCCTACGAGCAGTACTTC
CASRKLADSSYEQYF
>.|13|TRBD1|TRBJ2-7|TRBV5-6
TGTGCCAGCAGCCAGGACAGGGCCTACGAGCAGTACTTC
CASSQDRAYEQYF
>.|16|.|TRBJ1-2|TRBV10-3
TGTGCCATCAGTGACGAGGGCAGGGGAACAGGCTATGGCTACACCTTC
CAISDEGRGTGYGYTF
>.|13|TRBD1|TRBJ1-2|TRBV6-5
TGTGCCAGCAGTTCGGGACAGCTCTATGGCTACACCTTC
CASSSGQLYGYTF